The 17 T cell receptor beta chains reported below all come from one sample, sequenced in a study of OX40 agonist ivuxolimab in advanced cancers. Sequencing was performed with immunoSEQ multiplex PCR; in TCRdb, only in-frame clones are kept and a portion is missing. The data hold roughly 40,000 clones, with around 91% observed a single time. Sample: CD4+ or CD8+ T cells sorted from blood, taken in a trial of the OX40 agonist ivuxolimab. The receptor set was obtained from an adult with an advanced solid tumor such as melanoma, head and neck, liver or kidney cancer.

The chain joins TRBV28 to TRBJ2-3; 7 nucleotides agree with TRBD1. The CDR3 is made up of 15 amino acids. Germline values: CDR1 MDHEN, CDR2 SYDVKM. V dropped 6 bases and J dropped 4; count of bases not matched to a gene: 10. The chain's CDR3 is CASRRDSPSSDTQYF. DNA of the CDR3: TGTGCCAGCAGACGGGACAGCCCATCGTCAGATACGCAGTATTTT. The variable domain in full, with the rest retrieved from reference TRBV28 and TRBJ2-3, is DVKVTQSSRYLVKRTGEKVFLECVQDMDHENMFWYRQDPGLGLRLIYFSYDVKMKEKGDIPEGYSVSREKKERFSLILESASTNQTSMYLCASRRDSPSSDTQYFGPGTRLTVL.

The rearrangement joins TRBV9 to TRBJ1-6, with D unresolved. CDR1 is SGDLS, CDR2 YYNGEE, per germline. V lost 0 bases, J lost 7 bases, and 11 bases lay in between. This CDR3 has 15 residues. CDR3 residues: CASSVGLQDNSPLHF. Here the CDR3 DNA reads TGTGCCAGCAGCGTAGGGTTGCAGGACAATTCACCCCTCCACTTT.

The genes are TRBV18 and TRBJ2-3, with D unclear. Deletions cut 2 bases from V and 0 bases from J, with 6 bases between. CDR3 length: 14 residues. The germline CDR1 and CDR2 sequences are KGHSH and LQKENI. CDR3 region: CASSPVSSTDTQYF. CDR3 nucleotide sequence: TGTGCCAGCTCACCAGTTTCTAGCACAGATACGCAGTATTTT.

This clone has only a few counts. The chain carries TRBV5-1 and TRBJ2-6; D is undetermined. Trimming left V 0 bases short and J 0 bases short, with 7 bases between. The CDR3 runs to 16 residues. Germline CDR1 reads SGHRS; CDR2 reads YFSETQ. CDR3 sequence (DNA): TGCGCCAGCAGCTTGGAGGGTGGCTCTGGGGCCAACGTCCTGACTTTC. This encodes CASSLEGGSGANVLTF.

This clone has a single count. The chain is built from TRBV7-3 and TRBJ2-2; possible D gene TRBD2, 5 bases. This CDR3 comprises 14 residues. Germline lookup yields CDR1 SGHTA and CDR2 FQGTGA. Trimming took 2 bases from V and 3 from J, leaving 7 bases between them. The CDR3 sequence: CASSLARDTGELFF. CDR3 DNA sequence: TGTGCCAGCAGCTTAGCGAGGGACACCGGGGAGCTGTTTTTT.

The chain employs TRBV30 and TRBJ2-7; tentative D call: TRBD1 (6 bases). The ends were cut back, 0 bases at V and 3 bases at J, with 9 bases in the middle. The CDR3 extends over 13 amino acids. In germline, CDR1 is GTSNPN, CDR2 SVGIG (reference sequence). CDR3 DNA sequence: TGTGCCTGGAGTGTACACAGGGACTACGAGCAGTACTTC. Amino acid sequence: CAWSVHRDYEQYF.

V and J are TRBV6-5 and TRBJ1-2, with 7 positions matching TRBD1. The V segment lost 5 bases and the J segment 4 bases; nucleotides outside the gene matches: 7. The CDR3 has 14 residues. CDR1 and CDR2 from the germline V gene are MNHEY and SVGAGI. The CDR3 is CASSLDRDSYGYTF. In DNA, the CDR3 is TGTGCCAGCAGTCTCGACAGGGATAGCTATGGCTACACCTTC.

The gene calls are TRBV30 and TRBJ1-2, with 8 bases matching TRBD1. This CDR3 is 12 amino acids long. The germline V gene has CDR1 GTSNPN and CDR2 SVGIG (reference sequence). The V gene end was trimmed by 1 base and the J gene end by 7 bases; junction bases not matched to a gene: 2. The CDR3: CAWSGTGLGYTF. Here the CDR3 DNA reads TGTGCCTGGAGTGGGACAGGGCTTGGCTACACCTTC.

The V and J genes are TRBV5-1 and TRBJ1-2, with a weak D call TRBD1 (5 bases). V was trimmed by 0 bases and J by 4 bases, leaving 10 bases between them. CDR1 and CDR2 from the germline V gene are SGHRS and YFSETQ. The CDR3 consists of 14 residues. The CDR3 here is CASSLGQGGYGYTF. DNA of the CDR3: TGCGCCAGCAGCTTGGGCCAGGGTGGCTATGGCTACACCTTC.

This clone was picked up a small number of times. This chain connects TRBV7-9 to TRBJ2-7; D gene unclear. The V end lost 5 bases, the J end lost 3 bases, and 8 bases lay between the germline ends. The germline gives CDR1 SEHNR, CDR2 FQNEAQ (reference sequence). The CDR3 is 12 residues long. The CDR3 here is CASSATGYEQYF. DNA of the CDR3: TGTGCCAGCAGCGCTACCGGCTACGAGCAGTACTTC.

This clone occurred a few times. The chain recombines TRBV4-1 with TRBJ2-7; TRBD2 matches 7 bases. The V segment lost 1 base and the J segment 6 bases; nucleotides outside the gene matches: 9. Germline CDR1 and CDR2: MGHRA and YSYEKL. This CDR3 contains 15 residues. CDR3 region: CASSQAGGRVSEQYF. CDR3 DNA: TGCGCCAGCAGCCAAGCGGGCGGGAGAGTTTCCGAGCAGTACTTC.

This chain connects TRBV2 to TRBJ2-5; no reliable D call. The V gene lost 6 bases and the J gene lost 0 bases, with 14 bases spanning the gap. This CDR3 is 15 amino acids long. Germline values: CDR1 SNHLY, CDR2 FYNNEI. The CDR3 coding sequence is TGTGCCAGCAGACTAAGCCAGGTGTACCAAGAGACCCAGTACTTC. It encodes CASRLSQVYQETQYF.

The chain carries TRBV2 and TRBJ2-5, with D possibly matching TRBD1 (5 bases). Germline V CDR1 and CDR2: SNHLY, FYNNEI. The CDR3 contains 14 residues. With 4 bases removed from V and 5 bases from J, the gap between germline ends came to 14 bases. CDR3 sequence reads: CASSGARQGETQYF. Written as DNA, the CDR3 is TGTGCCAGCAGTGGGGCGCGGCAGGGTGAGACCCAGTACTTC.

The chain uses TRBV19 and TRBJ1-2; D might be TRBD1 (6 bases). CDR1 and CDR2 from the germline V gene are LNHDA and SQIVND (reference sequence). The germline V and J ends were trimmed by 6 bases and 2 bases, with 13 bases remaining between them. There are 14 residues in the CDR3. DNA for the CDR3: TGTGCCAGTAGGCCCGGGACATCCAACTATGGCTACACCTTC. It codes for CASRPGTSNYGYTF.

The CDR3 nucleotides read TGCGCCAGCAGCTTGTATGGGACCAACACAGATACGCAGTATTTT. Amino acid sequence: CASSLYGTNTDTQYF. This rearrangement joins TRBV5-1 to TRBJ2-3; D could derive from TRBD1 or TRBD2 (5 bases each). The CDR3 is 15 residues long. Germline-derived CDR1 and CDR2 are SGHRS and YFSETQ. The ends were cut back, 1 base at V and 2 bases at J, with 11 bases in the middle.

CDR3 sequence reads: CAWSAGTGGQPQHF. CDR3 coding DNA: TGTGCCTGGAGCGCCGGGACAGGGGGTCAGCCCCAGCATTTT. This chain connects TRBV30 to TRBJ1-5; TRBD1 matches 11 bases. Germline V CDR1 and CDR2: GTSNPN, SVGIG (reference sequence). The length of the CDR3 is 14 residues. V shed 3 bases and J 6 bases; nucleotides not matched to a gene: 4.

The V and J genes are TRBV5-6 and TRBJ1-2, with 10 bases fitting TRBD1. The ends lost 0 bases at V and 5 bases at J; junction bases unmatched: 1. Germline loops: CDR1 SGHDT, CDR2 YYEEEE. The CDR3 is 14 residues long. The CDR3 bases are TGTGCCAGCAGCTTGGTGGGACAGGGGTATGGCTACACCTTC. Protein: CASSLVGQGYGYTF. Complete variable domain (other parts from reference TRBV5-6 and TRBJ1-2): DAGVTQSPTHLIKTRGQQVTLRCSPKSGHDTVSWYQQALGQGPQFIFQYYEEEERQRGNFPDRFSGHQFPNYSSELNVNALLLGDSALYLCASSLVGQGYGYTFGSGTRLTVV.